This entry describes one T cell receptor beta chain. The target antigen is unknown. Treatment given: skin biopsy from PPD injection site in Mantoux-positive individual. The library had UMIs added by 3' ligation of an oligonucleotide to TCR cDNA. Reverse transcription used DNase-treated unsorted total RNA, aiming for about 1 to 1000 ng. Ligated cDNA underwent four rounds of PCR with nested alpha and beta constant region primers and SP2. TCRdb itself ran the UMI-ligation and nested PCR reads through MiXCR, one entry per CDR3 protein. This sample carries about 37,000 distinct CDR3 sequences, 11% of them seen once, and the ten largest clones take roughly 3.9%. This entry is derived from a study of naive and memory T cell subsets. Study outcomes and limitations: Tuberculin site TCR excess was interpreted as type IV hypersensitivity infiltration. The RNA method is potentially sensitive to activation and differentiation changes.

Germline V gene lookup returns CDR1 SNHLY and CDR2 FYNNEI. The length of the CDR3 is 14 residues. The ends lost 3 bases at V and 7 bases at J; junction bases unmatched: 6. The chain is built from TRBV2 and TRBJ2-1; the match to TRBD1 covers 7 bases. This TCR was recovered from an adult in good health. Sequencing used skin, obtained from a tuberculin skin test site. The CDR3 DNA reads TGTGCCAGCAGTGAGGCGACAGGGTATAATGAGCAGTTCTTC. Protein product: CASSEATGYNEQFF.